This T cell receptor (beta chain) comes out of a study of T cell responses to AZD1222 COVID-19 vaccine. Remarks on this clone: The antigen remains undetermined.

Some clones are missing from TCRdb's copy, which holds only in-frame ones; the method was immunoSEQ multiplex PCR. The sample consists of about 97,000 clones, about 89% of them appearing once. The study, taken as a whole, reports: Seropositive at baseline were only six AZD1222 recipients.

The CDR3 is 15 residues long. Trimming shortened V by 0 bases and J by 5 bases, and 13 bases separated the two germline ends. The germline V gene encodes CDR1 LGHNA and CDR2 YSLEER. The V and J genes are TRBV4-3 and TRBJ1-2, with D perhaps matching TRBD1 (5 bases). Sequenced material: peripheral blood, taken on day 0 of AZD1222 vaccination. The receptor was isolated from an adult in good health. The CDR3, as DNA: TGCGCCAGCAGCCAAGATACCTCAGGGTATTATGGCTACACCTTC. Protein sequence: CASSQDTSGYYGYTF.